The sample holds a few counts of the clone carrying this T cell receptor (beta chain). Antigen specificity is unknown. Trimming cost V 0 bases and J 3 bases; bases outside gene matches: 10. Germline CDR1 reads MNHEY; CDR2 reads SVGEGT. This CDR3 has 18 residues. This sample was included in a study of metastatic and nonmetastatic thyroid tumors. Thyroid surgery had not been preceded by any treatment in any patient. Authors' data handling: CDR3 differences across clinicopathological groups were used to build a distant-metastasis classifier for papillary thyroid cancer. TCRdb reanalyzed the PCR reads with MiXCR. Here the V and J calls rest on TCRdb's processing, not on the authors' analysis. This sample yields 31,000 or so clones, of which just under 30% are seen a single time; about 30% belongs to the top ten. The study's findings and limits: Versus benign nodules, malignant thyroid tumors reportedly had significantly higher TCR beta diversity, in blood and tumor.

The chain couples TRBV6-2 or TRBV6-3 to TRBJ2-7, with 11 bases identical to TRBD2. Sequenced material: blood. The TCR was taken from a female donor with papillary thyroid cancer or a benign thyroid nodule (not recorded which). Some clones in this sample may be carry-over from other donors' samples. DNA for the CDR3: TGTGCCAGCAGTTACTCGGTGTCTAGCGGGAGGATCAGCTACGAGCAGTACTTC. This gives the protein CASSYSVSSGRISYEQYF.